The rows below give T cell receptor beta chains drawn from one sample of a study of cytomegalovirus exposure and HLA in healthy donors. Using immunoSEQ multiplex PCR, the repertoire was profiled, and TCRdb retains in-frame clones only, with some absent. The sample lists 55,000 to 85,000 clones; about 61% were seen once. Sequencing input: PBMCs. These receptors originate from a woman aged 45-60 years in good health and CMV-seronegative. The CDR3 runs from the conserved cysteine through the conserved F or W. Each record gives: V gene, CDR3 protein.

V: TRBV4-2; CDR3: CASSQDAHPVAYNSPLHF
V: TRBV9; CDR3: CASSVGVLDGNTIYF
V: TRBV4-2; CDR3: CASSQDGGTSGPSYNEQFF
V: TRBV4-3; CDR3: CASSQVGLGGTDNEQFF
V: TRBV2; CDR3: CASRDGLAGDTQYF
V: TRBV25-1; CDR3: CASSAHGYSGNTIYF
V: TRBV10-1; CDR3: CATRPRETTDTQYF
V: TRBV7-2; CDR3: CASSPRTSGNEQFF
V: TRBV21-1; CDR3: CASSKARGNTEAFF
V: TRBV28; CDR3: CASNYRGGNYGYTF
V: TRBV9; CDR3: CASSVGLASTDTQYF
V: TRBV9; CDR3: CASSIRGQTVTGYTF
V: TRBV10-2; CDR3: CASSESPGLAGGETQYF
V: TRBV11-3; CDR3: CASRRGTGEREQYF
V: TRBV27; CDR3: CASSRLAGPSYEQYF
V: TRBV5-6; CDR3: CASSPGLGNEQFF